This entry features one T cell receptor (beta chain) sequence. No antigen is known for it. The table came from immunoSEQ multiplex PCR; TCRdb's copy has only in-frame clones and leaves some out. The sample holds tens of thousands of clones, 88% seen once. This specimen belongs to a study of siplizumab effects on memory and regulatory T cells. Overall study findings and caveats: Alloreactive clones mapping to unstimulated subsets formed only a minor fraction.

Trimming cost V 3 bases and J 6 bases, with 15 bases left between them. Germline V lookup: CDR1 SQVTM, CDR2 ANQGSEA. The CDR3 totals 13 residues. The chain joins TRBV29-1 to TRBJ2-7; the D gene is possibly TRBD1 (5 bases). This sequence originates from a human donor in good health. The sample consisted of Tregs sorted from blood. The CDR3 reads CSVDVVARGEQYF. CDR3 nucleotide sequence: TGCAGCGTTGACGTGGTAGCTAGGGGCGAGCAGTACTTC.